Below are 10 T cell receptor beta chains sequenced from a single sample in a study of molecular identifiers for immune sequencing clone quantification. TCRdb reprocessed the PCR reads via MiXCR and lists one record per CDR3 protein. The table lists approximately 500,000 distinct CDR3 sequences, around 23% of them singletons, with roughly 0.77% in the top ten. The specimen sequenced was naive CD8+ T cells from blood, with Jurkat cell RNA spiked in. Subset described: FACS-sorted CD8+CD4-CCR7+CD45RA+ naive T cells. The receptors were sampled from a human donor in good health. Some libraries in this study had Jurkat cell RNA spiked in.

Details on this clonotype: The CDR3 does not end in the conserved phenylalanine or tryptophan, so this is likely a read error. CDR3 DNA: TGTGCCACCAGTGATTTGGTCCAGGGAGATACGCAGTATTAT. Its translation is CATSDLVQGDTQYY. The chain employs TRBV24-1 and TRBJ2-3; D may be TRBD1 (5 bases). Germline V gives CDR1 KGHDR, CDR2 SFDVKD. Trimming took 0 bases from V and 5 from J, leaving 8 bases between them. The CDR3 extends over 14 amino acids.

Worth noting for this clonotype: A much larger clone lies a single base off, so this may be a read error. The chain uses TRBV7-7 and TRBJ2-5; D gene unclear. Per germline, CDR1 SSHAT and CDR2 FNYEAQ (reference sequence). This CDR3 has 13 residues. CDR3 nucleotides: TGTGCCAGCAGCTTAGAACTGCAAGAGCCCCAGTACTTC. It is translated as CASSLELQEPQYF.

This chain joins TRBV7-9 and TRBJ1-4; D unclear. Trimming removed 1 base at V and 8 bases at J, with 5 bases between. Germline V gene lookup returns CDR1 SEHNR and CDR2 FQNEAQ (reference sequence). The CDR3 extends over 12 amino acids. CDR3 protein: CASSLVAEKLFF. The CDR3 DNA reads TGTGCCAGCAGCTTAGTTGCAGAAAAACTGTTTTTT.

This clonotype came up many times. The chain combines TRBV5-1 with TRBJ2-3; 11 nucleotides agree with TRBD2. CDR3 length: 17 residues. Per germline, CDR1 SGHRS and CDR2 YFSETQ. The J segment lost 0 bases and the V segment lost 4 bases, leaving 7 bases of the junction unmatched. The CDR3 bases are TGCGCCAGCAGCCCCAGACTAGCGGGGCCTAGCACAGATACGCAGTATTTT. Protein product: CASSPRLAGPSTDTQYF.

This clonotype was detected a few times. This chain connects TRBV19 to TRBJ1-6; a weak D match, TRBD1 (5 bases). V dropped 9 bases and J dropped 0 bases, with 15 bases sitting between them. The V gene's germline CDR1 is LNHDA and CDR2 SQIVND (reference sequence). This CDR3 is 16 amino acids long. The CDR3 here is CASAMGTRSYNSPLHF. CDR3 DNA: TGTGCCAGCGCCATGGGGACCCGCTCCTATAATTCACCCCTCCACTTT.

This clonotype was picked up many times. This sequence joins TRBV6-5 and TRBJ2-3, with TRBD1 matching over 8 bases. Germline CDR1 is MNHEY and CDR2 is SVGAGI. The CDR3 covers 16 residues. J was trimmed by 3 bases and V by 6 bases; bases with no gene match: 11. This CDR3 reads CASRIGGQVVTDTQYF. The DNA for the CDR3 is TGTGCCAGCAGGATAGGGGGACAGGTAGTAACAGATACGCAGTATTTT.

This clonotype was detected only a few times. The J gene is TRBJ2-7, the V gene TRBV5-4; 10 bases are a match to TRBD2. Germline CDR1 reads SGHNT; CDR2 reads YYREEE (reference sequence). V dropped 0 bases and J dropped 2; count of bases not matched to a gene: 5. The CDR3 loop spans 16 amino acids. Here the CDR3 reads CASSLASGTSAYEQYF. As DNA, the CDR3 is TGTGCCAGCAGCTTGGCCTCCGGGACTAGCGCCTACGAGCAGTACTTC.

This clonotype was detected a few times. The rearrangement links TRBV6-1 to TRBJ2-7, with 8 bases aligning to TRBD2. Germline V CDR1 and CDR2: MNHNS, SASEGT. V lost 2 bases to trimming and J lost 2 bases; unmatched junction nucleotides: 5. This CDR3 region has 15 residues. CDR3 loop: CASSESSGYPYEQYF. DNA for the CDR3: TGTGCCAGCAGTGAATCTAGCGGGTATCCCTACGAGCAGTACTTC.

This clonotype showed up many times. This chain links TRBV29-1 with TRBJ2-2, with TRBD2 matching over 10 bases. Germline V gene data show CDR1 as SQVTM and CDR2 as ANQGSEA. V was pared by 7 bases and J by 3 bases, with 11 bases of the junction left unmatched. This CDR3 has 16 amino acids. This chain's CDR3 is CSARERAGGHTGELFF. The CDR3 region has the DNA TGCAGCGCCAGAGAAAGAGCGGGAGGGCACACCGGGGAGCTGTTTTTT.

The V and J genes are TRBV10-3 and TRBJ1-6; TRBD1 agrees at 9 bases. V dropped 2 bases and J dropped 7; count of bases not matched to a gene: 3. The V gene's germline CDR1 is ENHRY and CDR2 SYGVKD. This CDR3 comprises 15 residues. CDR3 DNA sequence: TGTGCCATCAGTGAGGGGACAGGGCTCAATTCACCCCTCCACTTT. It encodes CAISEGTGLNSPLHF.